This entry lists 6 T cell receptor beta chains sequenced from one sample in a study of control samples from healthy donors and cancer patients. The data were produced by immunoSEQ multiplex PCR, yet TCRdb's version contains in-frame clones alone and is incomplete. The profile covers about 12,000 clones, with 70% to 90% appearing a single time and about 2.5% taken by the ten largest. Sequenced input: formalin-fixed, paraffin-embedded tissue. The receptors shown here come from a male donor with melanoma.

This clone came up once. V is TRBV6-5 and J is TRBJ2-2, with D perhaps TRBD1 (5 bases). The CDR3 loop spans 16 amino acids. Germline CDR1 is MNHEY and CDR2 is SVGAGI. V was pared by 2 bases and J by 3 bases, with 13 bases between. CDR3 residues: CASSYVPGADTGELFF. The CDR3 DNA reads TGTGCCAGCAGTTACGTCCCTGGGGCAGACACCGGGGAGCTGTTTTTT.

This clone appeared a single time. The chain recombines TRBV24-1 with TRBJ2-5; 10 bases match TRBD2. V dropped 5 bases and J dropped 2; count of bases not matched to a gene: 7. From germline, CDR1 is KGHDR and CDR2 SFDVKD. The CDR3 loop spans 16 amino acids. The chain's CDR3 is CATSVAGLAQQETQYF. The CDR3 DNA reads TGTGCCACCAGTGTTGCGGGACTAGCGCAACAAGAGACCCAGTACTTC.

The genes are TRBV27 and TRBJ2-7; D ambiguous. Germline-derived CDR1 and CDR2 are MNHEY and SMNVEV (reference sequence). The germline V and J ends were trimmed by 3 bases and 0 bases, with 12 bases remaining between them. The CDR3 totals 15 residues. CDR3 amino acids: CASSLSGLNSYEQYF. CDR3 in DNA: TGTGCCAGCAGTTTGTCAGGTTTAAACTCCTACGAGCAGTACTTC.

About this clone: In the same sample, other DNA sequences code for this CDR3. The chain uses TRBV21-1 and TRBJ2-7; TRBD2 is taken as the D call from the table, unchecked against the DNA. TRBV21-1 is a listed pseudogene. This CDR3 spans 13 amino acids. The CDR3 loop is CASNLHGVYEQYF. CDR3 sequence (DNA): TGTGCCAGTAACCTCCATGGAGTCTACGAGCAGTATTTC.

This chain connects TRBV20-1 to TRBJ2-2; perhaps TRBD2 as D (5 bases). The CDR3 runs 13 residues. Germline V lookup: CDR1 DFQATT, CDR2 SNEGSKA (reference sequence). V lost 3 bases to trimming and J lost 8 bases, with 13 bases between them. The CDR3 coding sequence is TGCAGTGCTAGTAACGGGGTCACGGGGGAGCTGTTTTTT. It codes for CSASNGVTGELFF.

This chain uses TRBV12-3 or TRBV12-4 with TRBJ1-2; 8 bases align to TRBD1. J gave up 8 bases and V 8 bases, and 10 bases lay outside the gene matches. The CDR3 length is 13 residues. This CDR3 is CASQGAGARGYTF. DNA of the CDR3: TGTGCCAGCCAGGGGGCAGGGGCGCGAGGCTACACCTTC.